This TCR beta chain was sequenced during a study of OX40 agonist ivuxolimab in advanced cancers. Study background: Ivuxolimab doses were 0.01, 0.1, 0.3, 1.5, 3 or 10 mg/kg every 2 weeks. Study conclusions and caveats: CD8+ T cells were the subset that, on average, had more expanded clones than CD4+. Low normalized T-cell clonal expansion was also seen in some nonresponders.

Only in-frame clones appear in the TCRdb table, and some are missing; sequencing was by immunoSEQ multiplex PCR. The sample lists roughly 76,000 clones; about 86% were seen once. V lost 2 bases to trimming and J lost 4 bases, with 2 bases between them. Germline loops: CDR1 MNHEY, CDR2 SVGAGI. This CDR3 is built from 11 residues. A note on this clone: Its antigen is as yet unknown. This same CDR3 is encoded by further DNA sequences in the sample.

This chain connects TRBV6-5 to TRBJ2-5; D not certain. The clonotype was recovered from an adult with an advanced solid tumor such as melanoma, head and neck, liver or kidney cancer. The sequences come from CD4+ or CD8+ T cells sorted from blood, collected in a trial of the OX40 agonist ivuxolimab. CDR3 residues: CASSYGETQYF. The CDR3 DNA is TGTGCCAGCAGTTACGGAGAGACCCAGTACTTC.